The 18 T cell receptor beta chains given below trace back to one sample, sequenced in a study of identical twins. TCRdb redid the calling of the 5' RACE reads with MiXCR, one entry per CDR3 protein. Among 1.5 million to 2 million distinct CDR3 sequences listed, around a third were seen once. Sequencing was carried out using cord blood. These receptors all stem from a newborn girl in good health.

The table lists this clonotype with many counts. This chain links TRBV12-3 or TRBV12-4 with TRBJ1-1; 9 positions agree with TRBD1. Trimming at V came to 4 bases and at J to 1 base, leaving 1 base not matched to a gene. The CDR3 totals 14 residues. CDR3 sequence: CASSYRGPNTEAFF. Written as DNA, the CDR3 is TGTGCCAGCAGTTACAGGGGGCCGAACACTGAAGCTTTCTTT.

A few counts support this clonotype. V is TRBV5-1 and J is TRBJ1-6; 7 bases match TRBD1. CDR1 SGHRS and CDR2 YFSETQ come from the germline V gene. CDR3 length equals 14 residues. Trimming took 5 bases from V and 5 from J; bases not matched to a gene: 4. CDR3 amino acids: CASRETGHNSPLHF. CDR3 nucleotides: TGCGCCAGCAGGGAGACAGGGCATAATTCACCCCTCCACTTT.

This clonotype was picked up a small number of times. V is TRBV5-5 and J is TRBJ2-5; 9 bases agree with TRBD2. The CDR3 has 15 amino acids. V lost 1 base, J lost 5 bases, and 6 bases stayed unmatched. CDR1 SGHKS and CDR2 YYEKEE come from the germline V gene (reference sequence). The CDR3 reads CASSLMASGMETQYF. In DNA form, the CDR3 reads TGTGCCAGCAGCTTGATGGCTAGCGGGATGGAGACCCAGTACTTC.

As DNA, the CDR3 is TGTGCCAGCAGCCAAACATTCGGACGGTACTACGAGCAGTACTTC. This codes for CASSQTFGRYYEQYF. This chain joins TRBV6-5 and TRBJ2-7, with D unresolved. Trimming took off 6 bases at V and 3 bases at J, with 18 bases between the two ends. CDR3 length equals 15 residues. Germline loops: CDR1 MNHEY, CDR2 SVGAGI.

The J gene is TRBJ2-5, the V gene TRBV5-6; TRBD1 matches 8 bases. The CDR3 is 17 residues long. V shed 4 bases and J 2 bases; nucleotides not matched to a gene: 13. The germline CDR1 and CDR2 sequences are SGHDT and YYEEEE. DNA for the CDR3: TGTGCCAGCAGCGAGGACAGGGAATTGAGATATCAAGAGACCCAGTACTTC. Protein product: CASSEDRELRYQETQYF.

For the CDR3, the DNA is TGCAGTGCTAGAGAACCGGGGTCTTCCTCCTACGAGCAGTACTTC. Protein sequence: CSAREPGSSSYEQYF. The V and J genes are TRBV20-1 and TRBJ2-7; weak D call: TRBD2 (5 bases). This CDR3 comprises 15 residues. Germline V gene lookup returns CDR1 DFQATT and CDR2 SNEGSKA (reference sequence). V gave up 0 bases and J gave up 0 bases, with 12 bases separating them.

This clonotype was seen at least ten times. V is TRBV2 and J is TRBJ2-3; D uncertain. V was pared by 6 bases and J by 5 bases, with 6 bases between. Looked up from germline, CDR1 is SNHLY and CDR2 is FYNNEI. The CDR3 runs to 11 residues. The CDR3 region has the DNA TGTGCCAGCAGCGACTTAGATACGCAGTATTTT. It yields the protein CASSDLDTQYF. Together with reference TRBV2 and TRBJ2-3, the CDR3 gives the full variable domain: EPEVTQTPSHQVTQMGQEVILRCVPISNHLYFYWYRQILGQKVEFLVSFYNNEISEKSEIFDDQFSVERPDGSNFTLKIRSTKLEDSAMYFCASSDLDTQYFGPGTRLTVL.

The chain uses TRBV7-2 and TRBJ2-4, with 8 bases aligning to TRBD2. The V segment lost 4 bases and the J segment 0 bases; nucleotides outside the gene matches: 11. CDR1 and CDR2 (germline): SGHTA, FQGNSA. CDR3 length equals 18 residues. Here the CDR3 reads CASSSFGSGTLAKNIQYF. The CDR3 DNA is TGTGCCAGCAGCTCCTTTGGTAGCGGGACCCTAGCCAAAAACATTCAGTACTTC.

This clonotype has a handful of counts. The chain uses TRBV2 and TRBJ2-3, with no clear D. The V end lost 7 bases, the J end lost 0 bases, and 8 bases lay between the germline ends. Germline-derived CDR1 and CDR2 are SNHLY and FYNNEI. This CDR3 is built from 13 residues. CDR3 protein: CASIRRSTDTQYF. CDR3 in DNA: TGTGCCAGCATTAGACGGAGCACAGATACGCAGTATTTT.

This chain links TRBV29-1 with TRBJ2-7; perhaps TRBD2 as D (6 bases). V lost 6 bases and J lost 4, with 10 bases in between. The CDR3 consists of 11 residues. CDR1 and CDR2 (germline): SQVTM, ANQGSEA. CDR3 region: CSVYGGYEQYF. The CDR3 DNA is TGCAGCGTGTACGGAGGGTACGAGCAGTACTTC.

Only a few counts were recorded for this clonotype. The CDR3 coding sequence is TGTGCCATTGAGGACAGGGGGGGACCCTACGAGCAGTACTTC. It yields the protein CAIEDRGGPYEQYF. This chain joins TRBV10-3 and TRBJ2-4, with TRBD1 matching over 10 bases. The end of the DNA aligns better with TRBJ2-7, so the J call may be wrong. Germline V CDR1 and CDR2: ENHRY, SYGVKD. This CDR3 is built from 14 residues.

The chain has TRBV12-3 or TRBV12-4 and TRBJ2-3; no reliable D call. This CDR3 is 12 amino acids long. Trimming shortened V by 3 bases and J by 6 bases, and 7 bases separated the two germline ends. CDR3 DNA: TGTGCCAGCAGTTTTCAGAGGGATACGCAGTATTTT. This encodes CASSFQRDTQYF.

The chain carries TRBV20-1 and TRBJ1-6; tentative D call: TRBD1 (5 bases). The CDR3 runs to 14 residues. The germline V gene has CDR1 DFQATT and CDR2 SNEGSKA (reference sequence). Trimming took off 4 bases at V and 9 bases at J, with 16 bases between the two ends. CDR3 nucleotides: TGCAGTGCTACTTTACTGGGGACGGGTTCACCCCTCCACTTT. It is translated as CSATLLGTGSPLHF.

V gene TRBV4-2 combines with J gene TRBJ2-1; D unresolved. The germline V and J ends were trimmed by 4 bases and 7 bases, with 17 bases remaining between them. The germline V gene has CDR1 LGHNA and CDR2 YNFKEQ. This CDR3 spans 15 amino acids. CDR3 nucleotide sequence: TGTGCCAGCAGCCCTTTGGGCGAGTCGAAAAATGAGCAGTTCTTC. Amino acids: CASSPLGESKNEQFF.

This clonotype has more than one count but fewer than ten. The rearrangement uses TRBV12-3 or TRBV12-4 and TRBJ2-1; TRBD2 matches at 8 bases. After removal of 8 bases from V and 6 bases from J, the junction contained 12 bases not matched to a gene. The CDR3 covers 15 residues. The CDR3 protein is CASFLRAGAINEQFF. The CDR3 DNA sequence: TGTGCCAGCTTTCTCCGAGCGGGAGCGATCAATGAGCAGTTCTTC.

This chain joins TRBV28 and TRBJ2-2; 8 bases are shared with TRBD1. Per germline, CDR1 MDHEN and CDR2 SYDVKM. CDR3 length: 16 amino acids. With 3 bases clipped from V and 4 bases from J, the junction kept 7 bases outside the gene matches. The CDR3 reads CASSFYRDRRTGELFF. The CDR3 bases are TGTGCCAGCAGTTTTTACCGGGACAGGCGCACCGGGGAGCTGTTTTTT. Full variable domain (missing parts from reference TRBV28 and TRBJ2-2): DVKVTQSSRYLVKRTGEKVFLECVQDMDHENMFWYRQDPGLGLRLIYFSYDVKMKEKGDIPEGYSVSREKKERFSLILESASTNQTSMYLCASSFYRDRRTGELFFGEGSRLTVL.

Worth noting for this clonotype: Sequence at one end of the junction differs from germline and may be a read error. The rearrangement joins TRBV9 to TRBJ2-1, with TRBD2 matching 12 bases. CDR3 size: 16 residues. In germline, CDR1 is SGDLS, CDR2 YYNGEE. CDR3 nucleotide sequence: TGTGCCGGCAGCTTATCTAGCGGGGGGGCCGGCAATGAGCAGTTCTTC. It translates to CAGSLSSGGAGNEQFF.

The rearrangement links TRBV27 to TRBJ1-6; TRBD1 matches 8 bases. This CDR3 has 13 amino acids. V was pared by 10 bases and J by 5 bases, with 4 bases of the junction left unmatched. Germline loops: CDR1 MNHEY, CDR2 SMNVEV (reference sequence). DNA of the CDR3: TGTGCCATCCGACAGGGGAATAATTCACCCCTCCACTTT. It is translated as CAIRQGNNSPLHF.